Presented here are 32 T cell receptor beta chains from one specimen sequenced in a study of Graves' ophthalmopathy and Graves' hyperthyroidism. As the template, RNA transcripts were used to amplify TCR beta CDR3 regions. The first-round RT-PCR employed HTBI primers together with the Qiagen OneStep RT-PCR kit. A multiplex PCR was then performed as the second round. TCRdb processed the multiplex PCR reads anew with MiXCR; each CDR3 protein has one entry. The sample contains under 350,000 distinct CDR3 sequences, about 17% of which appear only once. Sequencing input: peripheral blood. The source of these receptors is an adult man with Graves' ophthalmopathy.

This clonotype was detected many times. The chain uses TRBV6-5 and TRBJ2-5, with a tentative D call TRBD1 (6 bases). Germline CDR1 is MNHEY and CDR2 is SVGAGI. The V end lost 0 bases, the J end lost 4 bases, and 12 bases lay between the germline ends. The CDR3 covers 15 residues. The CDR3 is CASSYSPGHLETQYF. In DNA, the CDR3 is TGTGCCAGCAGTTACTCGCCGGGACATCTAGAGACCCAGTACTTC.

This clonotype appeared many times. CDR3 in DNA: TGTGCCAGTAGTATAGGCCAGGGTGAGGACATTCAGTACTTC. As protein: CASSIGQGEDIQYF. The rearrangement links TRBV19 to TRBJ2-4; the D gene is possibly TRBD1 (5 bases). The CDR3 has 14 amino acids. The germline V gene encodes CDR1 LNHDA and CDR2 SQIVND (reference sequence). The V end was cut by 1 base, the J end by 8 bases, with 12 bases between.

This clonotype was seen ten or more times. V and J are TRBV30 and TRBJ1-2, with D unclear. CDR1 is GTSNPN and CDR2 is SVGIG in the germline V gene (reference sequence). V lost 4 bases and J 5 bases, leaving 11 bases between the germline ends. The CDR3 runs to 12 residues. The DNA of the CDR3 is TGTGCCTGGACAGAGGTTGGGTATGGCTACACCTTC. It specifies CAWTEVGYGYTF.

The rearrangement uses TRBV2 and TRBJ2-7, with 9 bases that match TRBD1. The germline CDR1 and CDR2 sequences are SNHLY and FYNNEI. CDR3 length: 15 amino acids. V lost 4 bases to trimming and J lost 5 bases; unmatched junction nucleotides: 9. The chain's CDR3 is CASSVATGGLHEQYF. The CDR3 nucleotides read TGTGCCAGCAGTGTGGCGACAGGGGGTCTCCACGAGCAGTACTTC. Full variable domain (missing parts from reference TRBV2 and TRBJ2-7): EPEVTQTPSHQVTQMGQEVILRCVPISNHLYFYWYRQILGQKVEFLVSFYNNEISEKSEIFDDQFSVERPDGSNFTLKIRSTKLEDSAMYFCASSVATGGLHEQYFGPGTRLTVT.

The V gene is TRBV20-1, the J gene TRBJ2-7; D may be TRBD2 (5 bases). Trimming pared 6 bases from V and 6 bases from J, leaving 15 bases between. The V gene's germline CDR1 is DFQATT and CDR2 SNEGSKA (reference sequence). The CDR3 length is 12 residues. The CDR3 DNA follows: TGCAGTGCCAAGGACTGGGGTGGCGAGCAGTACTTC. Amino acid sequence: CSAKDWGGEQYF.

This clonotype came up many times. The J gene is TRBJ1-1, the V gene TRBV20-1; D unresolved. The germline CDR1 and CDR2 sequences are DFQATT and SNEGSKA (reference sequence). V was shortened by 2 bases and J by 6 bases, with 10 bases between the two germline ends. The CDR3 length is 12 residues. The DNA of the CDR3 is TGCAGTGCTAGAAGGGTGGAGGCTGAAGCTTTCTTT. As protein: CSARRVEAEAFF.

A few counts support this clonotype. The chain links TRBV6-1 to TRBJ2-5, with a tentative D call TRBD1 (6 bases). V was clipped by 6 bases and J by 4 bases, with 12 bases between them. Per the germline V gene, CDR1 is MNHNS and CDR2 is SASEGT. The CDR3 runs to 13 residues. CDR3 sequence: CASRTGQRETQYF. The CDR3, as DNA: TGTGCCAGCAGAACCGGACAGAGAGAGACCCAGTACTTC.

Worth noting for this clonotype: A read error is likely, as this CDR3 ends without the conserved phenylalanine or tryptophan. V usage is TRBV6-5 and J usage is TRBJ1-6, with D hard to call. Per germline, CDR1 MNHEY and CDR2 SVGAGI. The CDR3 has 17 amino acids. CDR3 nucleotides: TGTGCCAGCAGTTACATCTCCGGAGGGATTAGTAATTCACCTCTCCACCTT. Encoded protein: CASSYISGGISNSPLHL.

The sample holds many counts of this clonotype. J is TRBJ1-6 and V is TRBV15; 7 bases fit TRBD1. CDR3 length: 15 amino acids. Germline trimming cut 5 bases from V and 6 bases from J; bases unmatched to any gene: 7. The V gene's germline CDR1 is LNHNV and CDR2 YYDKDF (reference sequence). CDR3 nucleotide sequence: TGTGCCACCAGCCGGAAGGGACAGACTAATTCACCCCTCCACTTT. Translation: CATSRKGQTNSPLHF.

This clonotype was picked up many times. The chain carries TRBV7-2 and TRBJ2-7, with 10 bases aligning to TRBD2. The CDR3 contains 15 residues. Germline trimming cut 3 bases from V and 6 bases from J; bases unmatched to any gene: 8. The germline CDR1 and CDR2 sequences are SGHTA and FQGNSA. CDR3 DNA sequence: TGTGCCAGCAGCTTCTCCGGGACTAGCGTCTCCGAGCAGTACTTC. It encodes CASSFSGTSVSEQYF.

This clonotype showed up many times. The V and J genes are TRBV7-9 and TRBJ2-5; D is uncertain. This CDR3 region has 13 residues. Germline V CDR1 and CDR2: SEHNR, FQNEAQ (reference sequence). V lost 5 bases and J 5 bases, leaving 12 bases between the germline ends. In nucleotides, the CDR3 is TGTGCCAGCAGCCCCGACGGAGTGGAGACCCAGTACTTC. This gives the protein CASSPDGVETQYF.

Many counts were recorded for this clonotype. This chain uses TRBV14 with TRBJ1-1; D is unresolved. The V and J ends lost 0 bases and 0 bases respectively, with 11 bases between them. The CDR3 is 16 amino acids. Germline V gene sequence: CDR1 SGHDN, CDR2 FVKESK. CDR3: CASSQDPLGLNTEAFF. The CDR3 region has the DNA TGTGCCAGCAGCCAAGATCCCCTAGGACTGAACACTGAAGCTTTCTTT.

V gene TRBV28 combines with J gene TRBJ2-5; TRBD2 agrees at 14 bases. The ends lost 7 bases at V and 5 bases at J; junction bases unmatched: 9. Per the germline V gene, CDR1 is MDHEN and CDR2 is SYDVKM. This CDR3 has 16 residues. CDR3 sequence: CASTGGLAGAHETQYF. The CDR3 coding sequence is TGTGCCAGCACTGGGGGACTAGCGGGAGCACACGAGACCCAGTACTTC.

This clonotype appeared many times. The J gene is TRBJ1-2, the V gene TRBV19; 9 nucleotides match TRBD1. This CDR3 is 16 amino acids long. Germline V gene data show CDR1 as LNHDA and CDR2 as SQIVND (reference sequence). Trimming cost V 1 base and J 4 bases; bases outside gene matches: 7. Here the CDR3 reads CASSIAGTGSIYGYTF. In DNA, the CDR3 is TGTGCCAGTAGTATAGCCGGGACAGGGAGTATCTATGGCTACACCTTC.

Ten or more counts support this clonotype. The chain has TRBV6-5 and TRBJ1-5; D possibly corresponds to TRBD1 (6 bases). The germline CDR1 and CDR2 sequences are MNHEY and SVGAGI. The CDR3 consists of 15 residues. The V end lost 6 bases, the J end lost 6 bases, and 18 bases lay between the germline ends. In DNA, the CDR3 is TGTGCCAGCAGCCCTGGAGGGGGGGGAGGTCAGCCCCAGCATTTT. Its protein is CASSPGGGGGQPQHF.

This clonotype came up many times. The V and J genes are TRBV12-5 and TRBJ2-5, with TRBD2 matching over 11 bases. This CDR3 region has 15 residues. V was pared by 2 bases and J by 5 bases, with 4 bases of the junction left unmatched. CDR1 LGHNT and CDR2 FRNRAP come from the germline V gene. The CDR3 DNA follows: TGTGCTAGTGGTTTGACTAGCGGGAGTGGTGAGACCCAGTACTTC. Translated, it gives CASGLTSGSGETQYF. The entire variable domain, with the rest obtained from reference TRBV12-5 and TRBJ2-5, is as follows: DARVTQTPRHKVTEMGQEVTMRCQPILGHNTVFWYRQTMMQGLELLAYFRNRAPLDDSGMPKDRFSAEMPDATLATLKIQPSEPRDSAVYFCASGLTSGSGETQYFGPGTRLLVL.

This clonotype was observed many times. The rearrangement joins TRBV30 to TRBJ1-2; possibly TRBD1 for D (5 bases). Trimming took 8 bases from V and 3 from J, leaving 13 bases between them. The CDR3 runs to 12 residues. Germline lookup yields CDR1 GTSNPN and CDR2 SVGIG (reference sequence). The CDR3 spells CARLGGDYGYTF. In DNA, the CDR3 is TGTGCCCGCCTCGGGGGGGACTATGGCTACACCTTC.

This clonotype was counted many times. The chain employs TRBV12-3 or TRBV12-4 and TRBJ2-5, with TRBD2 as a possible D gene (5 bases). The CDR3 loop spans 14 amino acids. With 5 bases removed from V and 5 bases from J, the gap between germline ends came to 15 bases. The CDR3 coding sequence is TGTGCCAGCAGTCCTATAGCGCCAGGCGAGACCCAGTACTTC. This encodes CASSPIAPGETQYF.

This clonotype has at least ten counts. V is TRBV12-3 or TRBV12-4 and J is TRBJ1-5; no definite D call. Between the trimmed V and J ends, which lost 2 bases and 9 bases, there was a span of 17 bases. The CDR3 contains 15 residues. CDR3 coding DNA: TGTGCCAGCAGTTTACGGTCGGCGGCAGAAGCGCCCCAGCATTTT. Translating gives CASSLRSAAEAPQHF.

The table lists this clonotype with many counts. V is TRBV5-1 and J is TRBJ2-7; tentatively, D is TRBD1 (5 bases). Trimming took 6 bases from V and 2 from J, leaving 12 bases between them. The CDR3 extends over 13 amino acids. From germline, CDR1 is SGHRS and CDR2 YFSETQ. The CDR3 reads CASNPTGAYEQYF. The DNA of the CDR3 is TGCGCCAGCAATCCTACAGGAGCCTACGAGCAGTACTTC.

At least ten counts were recorded for this clonotype. The chain links TRBV3-1 to TRBJ1-2; D unresolved. Germline lookup yields CDR1 LGHDT and CDR2 YNNKEL (reference sequence). This CDR3 has 16 amino acids. V lost 2 bases, J lost 0 bases, and 13 bases lay in between. DNA of the CDR3: TGTGCCAGCAGCCAAATTGGCGCGGTAGCTAACTATGGCTACACCTTC. Amino acid sequence: CASSQIGAVANYGYTF. The full variable domain, its missing parts supplied by reference TRBV3-1 and TRBJ1-2, is DTAVSQTPKYLVTQMGNDKSIKCEQNLGHDTMYWYKQDSKKFLKIMFSYNNKELIINETVPNRFSPKSPDKAHLNLHINSLELGDSAVYFCASSQIGAVANYGYTFGSGTRLTVV.

This clonotype was seen many times. Here the CDR3 DNA reads TGTGCCTGGAGTCGGTCAGGGAAGGATCAGCCCCAGCATTTT. Amino acid sequence: CAWSRSGKDQPQHF. V is TRBV30 and J is TRBJ1-5, with D possibly being TRBD1 (5 bases). The CDR3 spans 14 residues. The germline V gene encodes CDR1 GTSNPN and CDR2 SVGIG (reference sequence). V lost 2 bases and J lost 5, with 13 bases in between. The whole variable domain, remainder taken from reference TRBV30 and TRBJ1-5, is SQTIHQWPATLVQPVGSPLSLECTVEGTSNPNLYWYRQAAGRGLQLLFYSVGIGQISSEVPQNLSASRPQDRQFILSSKKLLLSDSGFYLCAWSRSGKDQPQHFGDGTRLSIL.

This clonotype came up many times. The chain combines TRBV7-2 with TRBJ1-2; no clear D. The length of the CDR3 is 15 residues. V dropped 5 bases and J dropped 6 bases, with 19 bases sitting between them. Germline V lookup: CDR1 SGHTA, CDR2 FQGNSA. DNA for the CDR3: TGTGCCAGCAGCCCGACGTCAGTTGCCGGGCATGGCTACACCTTC. This translates into CASSPTSVAGHGYTF.

This clonotype has a count of ten or more. Because the CDR3's place on the DNA is in doubt, the DNA is left out and the CDR3 is given as listed by TCRdb. The genes are TRBV2 and TRBJ2-5; the table calls TRBD2, which could not be checked here. Per the germline V gene, CDR1 is SNHLY and CDR2 is FYNNEI. The CDR3 has 13 amino acids, counting both end residues. The CDR3: CASSILGGETQYF.

V usage is TRBV6-1 and J usage is TRBJ1-1; no reliable D call. V was cut by 8 bases and J by 3 bases, with 13 bases left in between. Germline assignment: CDR1 MNHNS and CDR2 SASEGT. The CDR3 is 13 residues long. CDR3 residues: CASRWTSDTEAFF. Written as DNA, the CDR3 is TGTGCCAGCCGCTGGACTTCGGACACTGAAGCTTTCTTT.

The chain employs TRBV20-1 and TRBJ1-6; D ambiguous. CDR3 length equals 13 residues. Germline CDR1 DFQATT, CDR2 SNEGSKA (reference sequence). Trimming left V 5 bases short and J 7 bases short, with 12 bases between. This CDR3 reads CSAGRAENSPLHF. For the CDR3, the DNA is TGCAGTGCTGGCCGGGCCGAGAATTCACCCCTCCACTTT.

This clonotype was detected many times. This chain uses TRBV4-2 with TRBJ2-7, with D perhaps matching TRBD2 (5 bases). Trimming removed 1 base from V and 4 bases from J, with 11 bases in between. Germline loops: CDR1 LGHNA, CDR2 YNFKEQ. The CDR3 spans 14 residues. The CDR3 region is CASSQATDFYEQYF. DNA for the CDR3: TGTGCCAGCAGCCAAGCTACGGACTTTTACGAGCAGTACTTC.

V and J are TRBV6-5 and TRBJ2-7; possibly TRBD2 for D (6 bases). In germline, CDR1 is MNHEY, CDR2 SVGAGI. V was shortened by 2 bases and J by 3 bases, with 11 bases between the two germline ends. The CDR3 is 14 amino acids. The CDR3 nucleotides are TGTGCCAGCAGTTACACTCGGCGGGACTACGAGCAGTACTTC. Its translation: CASSYTRRDYEQYF.

This clonotype was observed many times. The chain couples TRBV7-2 to TRBJ2-6; the match to TRBD2 covers 7 bases. Germline V lookup: CDR1 SGHTA, CDR2 FQGNSA. There are 17 residues in the CDR3. J was trimmed by 2 bases and V by 0 bases; bases with no gene match: 4. Here the CDR3 DNA reads TGTGCCAGCAGCTTAGCGGGTGCGGGAGCTGGGGCCAACGTCCTGACTTTC. The encoded protein is CASSLAGAGAGANVLTF.

This clonotype appeared many times. The chain is built from TRBV19 and TRBJ2-5, with unresolved D. V was cut by 3 bases and J by 4 bases, with 9 bases left in between. There are 13 residues in the CDR3. In germline, CDR1 is LNHDA, CDR2 SQIVND (reference sequence). The CDR3, as DNA: TGTGCCAGTAGTATTTGGGGTTTAGAGACCCAGTACTTC. Translation: CASSIWGLETQYF.

The gene calls are TRBV12-3 or TRBV12-4 and TRBJ2-5; no definite D call. Trimming cost V 5 bases and J 0 bases, with 13 bases left between them. The CDR3 is 15 amino acids. CDR3 coding DNA: TGTGCCAGCAGTCCCCTTAGCTATTACCAAGAGACCCAGTACTTC. Amino acids: CASSPLSYYQETQYF.

This clonotype showed up many times. The chain couples TRBV7-8 to TRBJ2-2; D unclear. CDR1 and CDR2 (germline): SGHVS, FQNEAQ. V lost 1 base, J lost 2 bases, and 2 bases lay in between. CDR3 length: 13 amino acids. This chain's CDR3 is CASSLGNTGELFF. Written as DNA, the CDR3 is TGTGCCAGCAGCTTAGGAAACACCGGGGAGCTGTTTTTT.